Below, one TCR beta chain is given with its context. Its antigen is still unknown. The CDR3 runs to 13 residues. Germline V gene sequence: CDR1 LNHDA, CDR2 SQIVND (reference sequence). Trimming stripped 5 bases from V and 7 bases from J, with 14 bases between. The entry originates in a study of cytomegalovirus exposure and HLA in healthy donors. General study results and limits: Among TCR beta chains, those listed as cytomegalovirus-associated numbered about 160.

Profiling relied on immunoSEQ multiplex PCR, and the TCRdb table lists in-frame clones only, not all of them. This sample carries about 150,000 clones, about nine tenths of them seen once, and the ten largest clones take 0.55% to 0.8%. The study drew the donors from its roughly 120-subject validation cohort, separate from the roughly 700-subject first cohort. Sample: PBMCs. The chain recombines TRBV19 with TRBJ1-2, with D uncertain. The clonotype originates from a man between 18 and 35 years old in good health and CMV-seronegative. The CDR3 reads CASSEGTGSGYTF. The CDR3 coding sequence is TGTGCCAGTAGTGAAGGTACCGGGTCTGGCTACACCTTC. The whole variable domain, remainder taken from reference TRBV19 and TRBJ1-2, is DGGITQSPKYLFRKEGQNVTLSCEQNLNHDAMYWYRQDPGQGLRLIYYSQIVNDFQKGDIAEGYSVSREKKESFPLTVTSAQKNPTAFYLCASSEGTGSGYTFGSGTRLTVV.